What follows are 27 T cell receptor beta chains derived from one specimen sequenced in a study of neurological immune-mediated disorders. TCRdb passed the 5' RACE reads through MiXCR, listing each CDR3 protein once. The sample shows about 50,000 distinct CDR3 sequences, 10% of them seen only once. Sequencing was carried out using PBMCs. The source of these receptors is a woman between 40 and 55 years old with HTLV-1-associated myelopathy (HAM/TSP).

Ten or more counts support this clonotype. This chain connects TRBV7-3 to TRBJ2-2, with D possibly matching TRBD1 (5 bases). Germline loops: CDR1 SGHTA, CDR2 FQGTGA. V dropped 5 bases and J dropped 0 bases, with 13 bases sitting between them. The CDR3 has 16 amino acids. In nucleotides, the CDR3 is TGTGCCAGCAGCCCACAGGCTCCCACGAACACCGGGGAGCTGTTTTTT. Translated: CASSPQAPTNTGELFF.

In this sample, this clonotype turned up many times. DNA for the CDR3: TGTGCCAGCGTGTTCACCGAGGGGGCCAACGTCCTGACTTTC. This translates into CASVFTEGANVLTF. V is TRBV12-3 or TRBV12-4 and J is TRBJ2-6; D is undetermined. The ends were cut back, 8 bases at V and 4 bases at J, with 12 bases in the middle. The CDR3 has 14 residues.

This clonotype occurred many times. V usage is TRBV7-2 and J usage is TRBJ2-7; D not certain. Germline CDR1 is SGHTA and CDR2 is FQGNSA. The CDR3 is 15 amino acids. Between the trimmed V and J ends, which lost 2 bases and 5 bases, there was a span of 16 bases. The CDR3 sequence is CASSLIPGASNEQYF. CDR3 DNA: TGTGCCAGCAGCTTAATCCCCGGAGCGTCGAACGAGCAGTACTTC.

At least ten counts were recorded for this clonotype. The chain joins TRBV15 to TRBJ2-7; D not certain. The germline V gene encodes CDR1 LNHNV and CDR2 YYDKDF (reference sequence). The V and J ends lost 4 bases and 3 bases respectively, with 10 bases between them. The CDR3 is made up of 13 amino acids. CDR3 protein: CATSKRASYEQYF. CDR3 nucleotides: TGTGCCACCAGCAAACGGGCCAGCTACGAGCAGTACTTC.

The chain couples TRBV4-2 to TRBJ1-1, with D uncertain. Trimming removed 0 bases from V and 8 bases from J, with 10 bases in between. From germline, CDR1 is LGHNA and CDR2 YNFKEQ. The CDR3 totals 13 residues. Here the CDR3 DNA reads TGTGCCAGCAGCCAAGAAAGGGTTGGGGAAGCTTTCTTT. Protein: CASSQERVGEAFF.

This clonotype has at least ten counts. The chain links TRBV5-1 to TRBJ2-1; a weak D match, TRBD1 (6 bases). CDR3 length: 14 residues. Trimming removed 5 bases from V and 4 bases from J, with 13 bases in between. The germline V gene encodes CDR1 SGHRS and CDR2 YFSETQ. For the CDR3, the DNA is TGCGCCAGCAGTTTTAGGACAGAGTACAATGAGCAGTTCTTC. Amino acids: CASSFRTEYNEQFF.

This clonotype was observed many times. The chain combines TRBV5-5 with TRBJ2-5; D is unresolved. The germline V gene encodes CDR1 SGHKS and CDR2 YYEKEE (reference sequence). This CDR3 spans 13 amino acids. Trimming pared 0 bases from V and 5 bases from J, leaving 8 bases between. DNA of the CDR3: TGTGCCAGCAGCTTGGGAGCCGTGGAGACCCAGTACTTC. Protein product: CASSLGAVETQYF.

The chain joins TRBV2 to TRBJ2-7; unclear D gene. CDR1 and CDR2 (germline): SNHLY, FYNNEI. Trimming removed 5 bases from V and 6 bases from J, with 14 bases in between. This CDR3 has 13 amino acids. The CDR3 here is CASSFAVDGEQYF. CDR3 in DNA: TGTGCCAGCAGTTTCGCTGTTGATGGCGAGCAGTACTTC.

This clonotype was found many times. The rearrangement links TRBV12-3 or TRBV12-4 to TRBJ2-7; 9 bases are shared with TRBD2. Trimming at V came to 1 base and at J to 6 bases, leaving 4 bases not matched to a gene. This CDR3 region has 14 residues. The CDR3, as DNA: TGTGCCAGCAGTTTAGGCGGGGGGGCCCTCGAGCAGTACTTC. Its protein is CASSLGGGALEQYF.

This clonotype has a handful of counts. CDR3 sequence reads: CASNLGLQTQYF. The DNA of the CDR3 is TGTGCCAGCAACTTGGGGTTACAGACCCAGTACTTC. The V gene is TRBV2, the J gene TRBJ2-5; D gene ambiguous. Per germline, CDR1 SNHLY and CDR2 FYNNEI. The germline V and J ends were trimmed by 7 bases and 6 bases, with 12 bases remaining between them. CDR3 length: 12 residues.

This clonotype was observed many times. The chain is built from TRBV20-1 and TRBJ2-6; perhaps TRBD1 as D (5 bases). The V end lost 6 bases, the J end lost 3 bases, and 9 bases lay between the germline ends. CDR1 is DFQATT, CDR2 SNEGSKA, per germline (reference sequence). The CDR3 has 13 amino acids. The CDR3 coding sequence is TGCAGTGCCAGGGTTATTGGGGCCAACGTCCTGACTTTC. Protein: CSARVIGANVLTF.

This clonotype occurred many times. This chain joins TRBV4-3 and TRBJ1-5; no firm D call. The V gene lost 0 bases and the J gene lost 2 bases, with 23 bases spanning the gap. CDR1 is LGHNA and CDR2 is YSLEER in the germline V gene. This CDR3 is 20 amino acids long. CDR3 bases: TGCGCCAGCAGCCAAGATCCGGACGGCCGCTATAGTATGGGCAATCAGCCCCAGCATTTT. This encodes CASSQDPDGRYSMGNQPQHF.

V usage is TRBV4-3 and J usage is TRBJ2-3; D ambiguous. Looked up from germline, CDR1 is LGHNA and CDR2 is YSLEER. The V and J ends lost 0 bases and 3 bases respectively, with 7 bases between them. The CDR3 has 14 amino acids. Here the CDR3 reads CASSQDQTTDTQYF. The CDR3 DNA follows: TGCGCCAGCAGCCAAGATCAAACTACAGATACGCAGTATTTT.

This clonotype showed up many times. V gene TRBV21-1 combines with J gene TRBJ2-7; the table names TRBD2, a call not compared with the DNA. TRBV21-1 is flagged as a pseudogene. This CDR3 has 14 residues. In DNA form, the CDR3 reads TGTGCCAGCGGGAGGACTAGCGGGGACTACGAGCAGTACTTC. This sequence encodes CASGRTSGDYEQYF.

This clonotype was seen ten or more times. The rearrangement joins TRBV18 to TRBJ2-4, with D perhaps TRBD2 (6 bases). This CDR3 has 16 residues. The germline V and J ends were trimmed by 1 base and 0 bases, with 10 bases remaining between them. Germline CDR1 reads KGHSH; CDR2 reads LQKENI. The CDR3 protein is CASSPLQGGAKNIQYF. CDR3 DNA: TGTGCCAGCTCACCACTCCAGGGAGGAGCCAAAAACATTCAGTACTTC.

This clonotype was recorded at least ten times. The rearrangement joins TRBV20-1 to TRBJ1-1; the D is unclear. Trimming removed 2 bases at V and 8 bases at J, with 12 bases between. The CDR3 contains 12 residues. CDR1 is DFQATT, CDR2 SNEGSKA, per germline (reference sequence). The CDR3 spells CSARSFWAEAFF. CDR3 coding DNA: TGCAGTGCTAGAAGTTTTTGGGCAGAAGCTTTCTTT.

This clonotype was observed at least ten times. This sequence joins TRBV7-2 and TRBJ2-3; TRBD2 matches 9 bases. Germline V CDR1 and CDR2: SGHTA, FQGNSA. The trim removed 5 bases at V and 0 bases at J, leaving 6 bases unmatched. The CDR3 length is 16 residues. The chain's CDR3 is CASSQGLATSTDTQYF. The CDR3 region has the DNA TGTGCCAGCAGCCAAGGACTAGCGACTAGCACAGATACGCAGTATTTT. Together with reference TRBV7-2 and TRBJ2-3, the CDR3 gives the full variable domain: GAGVSQSPSNKVTEKGKDVELRCDPISGHTALYWYRQSLGQGLEFLIYFQGNSAPDKSGLPSDRFSAERTGGSVSTLTIQRTQQEDSAVYLCASSQGLATSTDTQYFGPGTRLTVL.

This clonotype was detected many times. This sequence joins TRBV7-8 and TRBJ1-1; the D is unclear. Germline CDR1 and CDR2: SGHVS and FQNEAQ. V was trimmed by 2 bases and J by 1 base, leaving 8 bases between them. The CDR3 contains 14 residues. The CDR3 DNA is TGTGCCAGCAGCTTAAGGCACGGGAACACTGAAGCTTTCTTT. It yields the protein CASSLRHGNTEAFF.

This clonotype was detected ten times or more. The chain recombines TRBV30 with TRBJ2-7, with D unclear. In germline, CDR1 is GTSNPN, CDR2 SVGIG (reference sequence). This CDR3 has 13 residues. V lost 0 bases, J lost 2 bases, and 8 bases lay in between. CDR3 coding DNA: TGTGCCTGGAGTGTACGTGACACCTACGAGCAGTACTTC. The encoded protein is CAWSVRDTYEQYF.

This clonotype was recorded at least ten times. This sequence joins TRBV20-1 and TRBJ2-3; 7 bases fit TRBD2. The germline gives CDR1 DFQATT, CDR2 SNEGSKA (reference sequence). This CDR3 is built from 13 residues. V dropped 6 bases and J dropped 4; count of bases not matched to a gene: 7. CDR3: CSAGLEGADTQYF. In DNA form, the CDR3 reads TGCAGTGCCGGACTAGAAGGAGCAGATACGCAGTATTTT.

This clonotype was seen many times. This chain connects TRBV9 to TRBJ2-1; 9 nucleotides agree with TRBD2. The CDR3 consists of 15 residues. Germline CDR1 and CDR2: SGDLS and YYNGEE. Germline trimming cut 6 bases from V and 7 bases from J; bases unmatched to any gene: 11. CDR3 DNA: TGTGCCAGCACCCCTATGACTAGCGGTACAAATGAGCAGTTCTTC. Its translation is CASTPMTSGTNEQFF.

Many counts were recorded for this clonotype. The chain combines TRBV14 with TRBJ1-5; tentative D call: TRBD1 (5 bases). Germline loops: CDR1 SGHDN, CDR2 FVKESK. The CDR3 totals 15 residues. V was shortened by 4 bases and J by 1 base, with 11 bases between the two germline ends. CDR3 nucleotide sequence: TGTGCCAGCAGCCGTACAGGAATCAGCAATCAGCCCCAGCATTTT. This translates into CASSRTGISNQPQHF.

Ten or more counts support this clonotype. The V call is TRBV12-3 or TRBV12-4, the J call TRBJ2-2, with D perhaps TRBD2 (6 bases). Trimming cost V 4 bases and J 2 bases, with 17 bases left between them. This CDR3 contains 17 residues. The CDR3 sequence is CASSSPPTGVNTGELFF. The CDR3 bases are TGTGCCAGCAGTTCCCCCCCCACGGGAGTCAACACCGGGGAGCTGTTTTTT.

This clonotype has ten or more counts. V is TRBV4-1 and J is TRBJ2-4, with D uncertain. V dropped 1 base and J dropped 8 bases, with 9 bases sitting between them. The CDR3 has 13 amino acids. CDR1 and CDR2 (germline): MGHRA, YSYEKL. CDR3 sequence: CASSQGYGDIQYF. The CDR3, as DNA: TGCGCCAGCAGCCAAGGTTATGGGGACATTCAGTACTTC.

This clonotype was detected ten times or more. CDR3 sequence (DNA): TGTGCCAGCTCACCACTCCAGGGTCCCGGGGAGCTGTTTTTT. Its translation: CASSPLQGPGELFF. V is TRBV18 and J is TRBJ2-2, with D possibly TRBD1 on 5 matching bases. CDR1 is KGHSH and CDR2 is LQKENI in the germline V gene. There are 14 residues in the CDR3. Trimming took 1 base from V and 6 from J, leaving 9 bases between them.

This clonotype was seen at least ten times. The chain combines TRBV6-1 with TRBJ1-6, with a weak D call TRBD1 (5 bases). V was trimmed by 6 bases and J by 10 bases, leaving 16 bases between them. This CDR3 region has 14 residues. The germline CDR1 and CDR2 sequences are MNHNS and SASEGT. DNA of the CDR3: TGTGCCAGCAGAGTCGAGGCGGGGGGATCACCCCTCCACTTT. Amino acid sequence: CASRVEAGGSPLHF.

The chain has TRBV29-1 and TRBJ2-2, with 7 bases matching TRBD1. This CDR3 region has 14 residues. Germline V gives CDR1 SQVTM, CDR2 ANQGSEA. Trimming removed 5 bases from V and 6 bases from J; junction bases left unmatched: 9. CDR3 residues: CSVLTGNGPGELFF. As DNA, the CDR3 is TGCAGCGTTTTGACAGGGAACGGTCCCGGGGAGCTGTTTTTT.